This TCR beta chain comes out of a study of T cells in Graves' hyperthyroidism and ophthalmopathy. Study conclusions and caveats: Blood held most thyroid clonotypes expanded above 0.001 frequency.

This CDR3 contains 17 residues. Germline assignment: CDR1 DFQATT and CDR2 SNEGSKA (reference sequence). J was trimmed by 4 bases and V by 6 bases; bases with no gene match: 12. RNA transcripts were the template for amplifying TCR beta CDR3 regions. The HTBI primer set was used in a first-round RT-PCR of the TCR CDR3. TCRdb reprocessed the multiplex PCR reads via MiXCR and lists one record per CDR3 protein. Of about 640,000 distinct CDR3 sequences in the sample, less than 25% were seen once. As concerns this clonotype: What it recognizes is unknown.

The V gene is TRBV20-1, the J gene TRBJ2-7; the match to TRBD2 covers 16 bases. The source is a man aged 25 to 40 with Graves' ophthalmopathy. Sample: blood. CDR3 sequence (DNA): TGCAGTGCCAAAGGGACTAGCGGGAGGGTACTCGCTTACGAGCAGTACTTC. The encoded protein is CSAKGTSGRVLAYEQYF.